This TCR beta chain originates from a study of CD8 T cells in ankylosing spondylitis. Study-level findings and limits: Clones that were linked to disease were CD8+ and were relatively rare in peripheral blood. In synovial fluid and blood from reactive arthritis, some motif variants were previously reported. It was reported that disease-linked clones were significantly enriched in matched ankylosing spondylitis synovial fluid.

With respect to this clonotype: The antigen remains undetermined.

Per germline, CDR1 ENHRY and CDR2 SYGVKD. CDR3 size: 12 residues. V lost 3 bases to trimming and J lost 9 bases, with 9 bases between them. One entry per CDR3 protein results from TCRdb running MiXCR on the 5' RACE reads. The table includes hundreds of thousands of distinct CDR3 sequences, roughly 26% detected once. The chain links TRBV10-3 to TRBJ2-1, with D uncertain. The sequence derives from a male donor with ankylosing spondylitis or in good health (not recorded which). The sequencing input was blood, either unsorted or a sorted T cell fraction (not recorded which). The CDR3 region is CAISDHVGEQFF. CDR3 DNA: TGTGCCATCAGTGACCACGTGGGTGAGCAGTTCTTC.